Listed below are T cell receptor beta chains from one sample, sequenced in a study of T cell responses to AZD1222 COVID-19 vaccine. Method: immunoSEQ multiplex PCR; TCRdb's copy keeps in-frame clones and lacks some. Here the sample spans 55,000 to 85,000 clones, 84% being singletons. Sequenced here: peripheral blood, sampled on day 0 of AZD1222 vaccination. These receptors originate from an adult in good health. Each CDR3 is given with its conserved first and last residue. A D gene is named only where the DNA matches it firmly. The size of a clone is reported for some rows only, either as once, few or many, or as a class for expanded clones.

d_gene	abundance	v_gene	j_gene	CDR3aa	CDR3nt
TRBD2	NA	TRBV2	TRBJ2-5	CAGSVLAGGQETQYF	TGTGCCGGCTCGGTACTAGCGGGGGGACAAGAGACCCAGTACTTC
TRBD1	NA	TRBV6-2/TRBV6-3	TRBJ1-4	CASSSPGQRHEKLFF	TGTGCCAGCAGTTCCCCGGGACAGCGCCATGAAAAACTGTTTTTT
NA	NA	TRBV21-1	TRBJ1-5	CASSKLGDNGQGRGICQPQHF	TGTGCCAGCAGCAAACTAGGGGATAACGGACAGGGAAGGGGGATTTGCCAGCCCCAGCATTTT
NA	NA	TRBV2	TRBJ2-7	CASRRWGSYEQYF	TGTGCCAGCAGGAGGTGGGGCTCCTACGAGCAGTACTTC
TRBD1	NA	TRBV2	TRBJ1-1	CASKSPRDRASVNTEAFF	TGTGCCAGCAAGAGCCCCCGGGACAGGGCTTCGGTGAACACTGAAGCTTTCTTT
NA	once	TRBV19	TRBJ1-1	CASRHRVEAFF	TGTGCCAGTAGGCACAGAGTTGAAGCTTTCTTT
NA	NA	TRBV3-1/TRBV3-2	TRBJ2-7	CASSNRDFLMYF	TGTGCCAGCAGCAACCGGGACTTCTTAATGTACTTC
NA	NA	TRBV30	TRBJ1-1	CARQKGVEAFF	TGTGCCCGGCAGAAGGGGGTTGAAGCTTTCTTT
NA	NA	TRBV9	TRBJ1-1	CASSVALMDPTEAFF	TGTGCCAGCAGCGTAGCTCTTATGGACCCCACTGAAGCTTTCTTT
NA	NA	TRBV7-9	TRBJ2-7	CASSRTDYEQYF	TGTGCCAGCAGCCGCACAGACTACGAGCAGTACTTC
NA	NA	TRBV6-5	TRBJ1-3	CASSYSLGAAGNTIYF	TGTGCCAGCAGTTACTCGTTGGGGGCGGCTGGAAACACCATATATTTT
TRBD1	NA	TRBV7-2	TRBJ2-5	CASSPGTVPQETQYF	TGTGCCAGCAGCCCTGGGACAGTACCACAAGAGACCCAGTACTTC
NA	NA	TRBV27	TRBJ1-2	CASRLRPGYGYTF	TGTGCCAGCAGGTTACGGCCTGGCTATGGCTACACCTTC
TRBD1	NA	TRBV2	TRBJ2-5	CASRGDRGSVETQYF	TGTGCCAGCAGGGGGGACAGGGGAAGTGTCGAGACCCAGTACTTC
NA	NA	TRBV6-5	TRBJ2-7	CASSNPQLGEQYF	TGTGCCAGCAGTAACCCCCAACTGGGCGAGCAGTACTTC
NA	NA	TRBV10-3	TRBJ2-3	CAISDNLGGSTDTQYF	TGTGCCATCAGTGATAATTTGGGGGGATCCACAGATACGCAGTATTTT
NA	NA	TRBV5-8	TRBJ1-6	CASSLAVGNNSPLHF	TGTGCCAGCAGCTTGGCCGTGGGGAATAATTCACCCCTCCACTTT
NA	NA	TRBV11-2	TRBJ1-5	CASSLDSNQPQHF	TGTGCCAGCAGCTTAGATAGCAATCAGCCCCAGCATTTT
NA	NA	TRBV30	TRBJ1-5	CAWSVRDNQPQHF	TGTGCCTGGAGTGTACGGGACAATCAGCCCCAGCATTTT
NA	NA	TRBV4-2	TRBJ1-2	CASSQANREGYTF	TGTGCCAGCAGCCAAGCAAACAGGGAAGGCTACACCTTC
TRBD2	NA	TRBV12-3/TRBV12-4	TRBJ2-2	CASRGTSAGELFF	TGTGCCAGCAGAGGGACTAGCGCCGGGGAGCTGTTTTTT
NA	NA	TRBV2	TRBJ1-4	CASSDSGYEKLFF	TGTGCCAGCAGTGACAGTGGGTATGAAAAACTGTTTTTT
TRBD2	NA	TRBV24-1	TRBJ2-1	CATSDETSGGFSWYNEQFF	TGTGCCACCAGTGATGAGACTAGCGGGGGGTTCTCATGGTACAATGAGCAGTTCTTC
TRBD2	NA	TRBV28	TRBJ2-7	CASSLSGGGTYEQYF	TGTGCCAGCAGTTTGTCCGGCGGGGGAACCTACGAGCAGTACTTC
NA	NA	TRBV7-2	TRBJ2-6	CASSFRQRSGANVLTF	TGTGCCAGCAGCTTCAGACAGCGCTCTGGGGCCAACGTCCTGACTTTC
TRBD2	once	TRBV7-2	TRBJ2-1	CASSLEGLAGDIEQFF	TGTGCCAGCAGCTTAGAAGGACTAGCGGGGGATATTGAGCAGTTCTTC
NA	few	TRBV6-5	TRBJ2-7	CASIPSRDILEQYF	TGTGCCAGCATTCCCTCTAGGGACATCCTGGAGCAGTACTTC
TRBD1	NA	TRBV5-6	TRBJ2-1	CASTGTGSWRDEQFF	TGTGCCAGCACCGGGACAGGGAGTTGGCGTGATGAGCAGTTCTTC
TRBD1	NA	TRBV4-2	TRBJ1-4	CASSQGTGARDNEKLFF	TGTGCCAGCAGCCAAGGGACAGGGGCGAGGGACAATGAAAAACTGTTTTTT
NA	once	TRBV5-4	TRBJ2-1	CASSLDGYNEQFF	TGTGCCAGCAGCTTGGACGGGTACAATGAGCAGTTCTTC
NA	NA	TRBV5-8	TRBJ1-5	CASSYWPRQGRNQPQHF	TGTGCCAGCAGCTATTGGCCTCGGCAGGGGAGGAATCAGCCCCAGCATTTT
TRBD1	NA	TRBV6-1	TRBJ2-3	CASSEAPTGADTQYF	TGTGCCAGCAGTGAAGCGCCGACAGGGGCAGATACGCAGTATTTT
NA	once	TRBV9	TRBJ2-7	CASSVAGGQYEQYF	TGTGCCAGCAGCGTTGCAGGGGGGCAGTACGAGCAGTACTTC
NA	NA	TRBV5-4	TRBJ1-1	CASSLDWSEAFF	TGTGCCAGCAGCTTGGATTGGTCTGAAGCTTTCTTT
NA	NA	TRBV19	TRBJ2-7	CASSIRIGTPSYEQYF	TGTGCCAGTAGTATTAGGATCGGGACACCGTCCTACGAGCAGTACTTC
NA	few	TRBV5-6	TRBJ2-1	CASSRGAEDEQFF	TGTGCCAGCAGCCGGGGGGCTGAGGATGAGCAGTTCTTC
TRBD1	NA	TRBV6-5	TRBJ1-3	CASGQDTGAGNTIYF	TGTGCCAGCGGACAGGACACGGGGGCAGGAAACACCATATATTTT
TRBD1	NA	TRBV5-5	TRBJ1-4	CASSSGQVEEKLFF	TGTGCCAGCAGCTCGGGACAGGTGGAAGAAAAACTGTTTTTT
NA	once	TRBV7-2	TRBJ2-1	CASSQGTDFYNEQFF	TGTGCCAGCAGCCAGGGCACGGACTTTTACAATGAGCAGTTCTTC
NA	few	TRBV18	TRBJ2-7	CASSLAGEQYF	TGTGCCAGCTCCCTAGCAGGCGAGCAGTACTTC
NA	NA	TRBV4-2	TRBJ2-1	CASSPQGGQDNEQFF	TGTGCCAGCAGCCCCCAGGGGGGTCAAGACAATGAGCAGTTCTTC
NA	NA	TRBV7-3	TRBJ1-2	CASSPGQNYGYTF	TGTGCCAGCAGTCCCGGTCAGAACTATGGCTACACCTTC